The clone carrying this TCR beta chain was detected once. Sequenced by immunoSEQ multiplex PCR; TCRdb stores in-frame clones only, minus some. The data show approximately 74,000 clones, around 81% seen once. The source of the sample is a study of cytotoxic CD8 clonotypes in ibrutinib-treated CLL. For the study at large: Response samples came after a median roughly 11 months of treatment, range 6 to 36.

This CDR3 is 14 amino acids long. The germline V gene has CDR1 SGHRS and CDR2 YFSETQ. Trimming took off 0 bases at V and 4 bases at J, with 10 bases between the two ends. The material sequenced was PBMCs, taken at disease progression, from a patient treated with ibrutinib. The receptor comes from a human donor with chronic lymphocytic leukemia. The rearrangement links TRBV5-1 to TRBJ2-5; D unresolved. The CDR3 reads CASSLAWTAETQYF. Written as DNA, the CDR3 is TGCGCCAGCAGCTTGGCTTGGACCGCAGAGACCCAGTACTTC.